The source of this TCR beta chain is a study of Ad26.COV2.S vaccination and SARS-CoV-2 variants. Background on the study: Donor had been placed in the Ad26.COV2.S arm of the COV1001 trial. Intramuscular Ad26.COV2.S doses were given once or twice, 56 days apart.

Repertoires were generated with immunoSEQ multiplex PCR, while TCRdb's copy carries only in-frame clones and drops some. This sample has 380,000 or so clones; 83% occur once, and the top ten carry around 7%. V gave up 6 bases and J gave up 7 bases, with 20 bases separating them. Germline CDR1 MNHEY, CDR2 SVGAGI. CDR3 length equals 15 residues. The sample's treatment: around 19 received Ad26.COV2.S at low or high dose, single or two shots; about 5 received placebo; per-sample allocation not given. Collection of samples fell on day 63 after the first vaccine or placebo injection. Participants' vaccine, an Ad26 vector, delivered Wuhan-strain SARS-CoV-2 spike. Study-wide points: Analyses of TCR breadth and depth may have underestimated total T cell responses.

On this clone itself: Its antigen is still unknown.

This specimen was peripheral blood, taken in a trial of Ad26.COV2.S vaccine versus placebo. This receptor was identified in a person aged 18 to 65 who received the Ad26.COV2.S COVID-19 vaccine or a placebo. V and J are TRBV6-5 and TRBJ2-3; no reliable D call. The CDR3 region is CASRPRPAIHYTQYF. Here the CDR3 DNA reads TGTGCCAGCAGACCCCGGCCGGCTATCCACTATACGCAGTATTTT.